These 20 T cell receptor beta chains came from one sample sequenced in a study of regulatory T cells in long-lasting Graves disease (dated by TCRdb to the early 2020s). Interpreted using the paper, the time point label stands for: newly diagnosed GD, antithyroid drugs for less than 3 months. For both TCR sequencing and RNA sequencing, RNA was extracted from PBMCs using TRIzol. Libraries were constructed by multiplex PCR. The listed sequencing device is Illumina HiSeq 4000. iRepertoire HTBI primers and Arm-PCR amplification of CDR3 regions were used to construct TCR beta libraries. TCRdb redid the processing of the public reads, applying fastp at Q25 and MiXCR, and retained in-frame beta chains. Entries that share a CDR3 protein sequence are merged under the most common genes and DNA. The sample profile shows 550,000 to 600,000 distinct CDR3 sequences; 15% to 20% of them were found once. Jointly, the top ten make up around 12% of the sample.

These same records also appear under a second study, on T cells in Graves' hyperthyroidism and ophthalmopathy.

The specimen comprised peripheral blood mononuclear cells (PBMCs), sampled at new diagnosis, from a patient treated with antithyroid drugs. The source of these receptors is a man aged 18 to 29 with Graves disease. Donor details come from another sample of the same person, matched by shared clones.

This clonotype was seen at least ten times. CDR3 sequence (DNA): TGTGCCAGCTCACCCCTGGATGTTAGTGAGCAGTTCTTC. Protein product: CASSPLDVSEQFF. This sequence joins TRBV18 and TRBJ2-1; D gene uncertain. V lost 3 bases to trimming and J lost 9 bases, with 12 bases between them. CDR1 KGHSH and CDR2 LQKENI come from the germline V gene. The CDR3 consists of 13 residues.

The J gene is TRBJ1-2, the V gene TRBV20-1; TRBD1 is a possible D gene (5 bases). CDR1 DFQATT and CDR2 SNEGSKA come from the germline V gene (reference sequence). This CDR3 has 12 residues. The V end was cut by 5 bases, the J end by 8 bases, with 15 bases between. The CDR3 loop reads CSALGGEGGYTF. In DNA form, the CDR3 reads TGCAGTGCTCTCGGGGGAGAAGGGGGCTACACCTTC.

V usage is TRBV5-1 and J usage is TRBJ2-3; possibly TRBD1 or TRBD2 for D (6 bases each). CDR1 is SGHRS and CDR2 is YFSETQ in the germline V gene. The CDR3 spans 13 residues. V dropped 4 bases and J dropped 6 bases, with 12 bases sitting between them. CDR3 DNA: TGCGCCAGCAGCCCGGGGGCTGTTGATACGCAGTATTTT. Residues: CASSPGAVDTQYF.

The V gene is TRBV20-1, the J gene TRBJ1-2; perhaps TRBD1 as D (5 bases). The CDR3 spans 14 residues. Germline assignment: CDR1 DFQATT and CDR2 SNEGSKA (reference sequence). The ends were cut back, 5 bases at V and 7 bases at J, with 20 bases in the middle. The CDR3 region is CSASLGHSEIGYTF. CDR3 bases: TGCAGTGCTTCACTAGGACACTCGGAGATTGGCTACACCTTC.

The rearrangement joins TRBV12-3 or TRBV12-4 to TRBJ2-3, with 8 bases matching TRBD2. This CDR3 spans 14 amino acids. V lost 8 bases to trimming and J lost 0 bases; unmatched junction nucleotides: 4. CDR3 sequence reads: CASQSSGSTDTQYF. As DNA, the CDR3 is TGTGCCAGCCAATCTAGCGGGAGCACAGATACGCAGTATTTT.

The CDR3 is CATSRDLGQDTEAFF. In nucleotides, the CDR3 is TGTGCCACCAGCAGAGATCTCGGACAGGACACTGAAGCTTTCTTT. The J gene is TRBJ1-1, the V gene TRBV15; the match to TRBD1 covers 7 bases. The CDR3 runs to 15 residues. V lost 0 bases, J lost 3 bases, and 4 bases stayed unmatched. The germline V gene has CDR1 LNHNV and CDR2 YYDKDF (reference sequence).

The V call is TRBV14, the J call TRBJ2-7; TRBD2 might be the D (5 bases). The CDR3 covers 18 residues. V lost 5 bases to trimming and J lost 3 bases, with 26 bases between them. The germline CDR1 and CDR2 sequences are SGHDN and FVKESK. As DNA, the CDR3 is TGTGCCAGCAGCTACCGACTTTCGGTCGGGATGAATCTCTACGAGCAGTACTTC. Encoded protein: CASSYRLSVGMNLYEQYF.

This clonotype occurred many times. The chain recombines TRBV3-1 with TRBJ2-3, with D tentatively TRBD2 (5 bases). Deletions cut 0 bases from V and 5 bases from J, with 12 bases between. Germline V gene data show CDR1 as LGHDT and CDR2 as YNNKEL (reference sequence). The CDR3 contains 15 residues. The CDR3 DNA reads TGTGCCAGCAGCCAAGACCCACTAGTCCGAGATACGCAGTATTTT. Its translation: CASSQDPLVRDTQYF.

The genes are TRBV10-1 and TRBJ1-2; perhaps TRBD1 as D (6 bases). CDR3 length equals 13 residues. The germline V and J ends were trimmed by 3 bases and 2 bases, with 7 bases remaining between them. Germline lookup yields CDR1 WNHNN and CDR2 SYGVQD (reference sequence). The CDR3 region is CASSERGNYGYTF. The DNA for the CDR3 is TGCGCCAGCAGTGAAAGGGGGAACTATGGCTACACCTTC.

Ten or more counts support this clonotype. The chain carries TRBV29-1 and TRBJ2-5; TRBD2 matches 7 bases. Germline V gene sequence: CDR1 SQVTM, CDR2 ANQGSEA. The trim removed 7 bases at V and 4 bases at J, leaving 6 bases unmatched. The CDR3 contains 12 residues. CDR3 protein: CSGGGVPETQYF. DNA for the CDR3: TGCAGCGGTGGGGGGGTCCCAGAGACCCAGTACTTC.

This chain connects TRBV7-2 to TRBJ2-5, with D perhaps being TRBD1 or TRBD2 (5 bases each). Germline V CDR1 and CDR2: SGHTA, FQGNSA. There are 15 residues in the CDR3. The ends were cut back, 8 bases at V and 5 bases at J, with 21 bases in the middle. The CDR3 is CASARVGAGGETQYF. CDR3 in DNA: TGTGCCAGCGCGCGGGTCGGGGCGGGCGGCGAGACCCAGTACTTC.

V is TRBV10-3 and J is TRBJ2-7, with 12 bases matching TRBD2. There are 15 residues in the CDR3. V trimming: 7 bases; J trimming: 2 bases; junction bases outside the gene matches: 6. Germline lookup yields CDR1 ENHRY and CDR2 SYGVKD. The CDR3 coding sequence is TGTGCCATCACCAAGACTAGCGGGGGAGCCTACGAGCAGTACTTC. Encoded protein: CAITKTSGGAYEQYF.

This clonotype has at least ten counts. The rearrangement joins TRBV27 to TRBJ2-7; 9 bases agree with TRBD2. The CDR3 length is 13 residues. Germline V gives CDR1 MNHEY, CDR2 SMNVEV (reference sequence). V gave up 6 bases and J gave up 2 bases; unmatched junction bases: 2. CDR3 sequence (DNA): TGTGCCAGCAGCGCTAGCGGGACCTACGAGCAGTACTTC. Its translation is CASSASGTYEQYF.

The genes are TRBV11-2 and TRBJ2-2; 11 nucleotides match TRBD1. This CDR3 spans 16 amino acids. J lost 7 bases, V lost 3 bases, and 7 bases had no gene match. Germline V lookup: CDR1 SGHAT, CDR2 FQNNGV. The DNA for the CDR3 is TGTGCCAGCAGCTTGTGGACAGGGGGCGTCATCGGGGAGCTGTTTTTT. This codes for CASSLWTGGVIGELFF.

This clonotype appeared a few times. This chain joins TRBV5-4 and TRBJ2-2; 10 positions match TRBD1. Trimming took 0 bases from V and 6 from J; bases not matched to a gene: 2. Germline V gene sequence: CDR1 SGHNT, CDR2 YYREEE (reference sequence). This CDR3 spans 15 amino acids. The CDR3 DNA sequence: TGTGCCAGCAGCTTGGATGGACAGGGGGCCGGGGAGCTGTTTTTT. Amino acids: CASSLDGQGAGELFF.

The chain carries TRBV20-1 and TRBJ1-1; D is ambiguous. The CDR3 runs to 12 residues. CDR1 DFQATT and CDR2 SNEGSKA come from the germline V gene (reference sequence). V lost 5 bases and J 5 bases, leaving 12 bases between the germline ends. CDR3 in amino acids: CSALREVTEAFF. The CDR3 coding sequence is TGCAGTGCTCTCCGGGAGGTGACTGAAGCTTTCTTT.

CDR3 sequence: CASSDRKYQPQHF. CDR3 bases: TGTGCCAGCAGCGACAGAAAGTATCAGCCCCAGCATTTT. The V gene is TRBV28, the J gene TRBJ1-5; D possibly corresponds to TRBD1 (5 bases). This CDR3 has 13 residues. V lost 6 bases to trimming and J lost 5 bases, with 11 bases between them. Germline-derived CDR1 and CDR2 are MDHEN and SYDVKM.

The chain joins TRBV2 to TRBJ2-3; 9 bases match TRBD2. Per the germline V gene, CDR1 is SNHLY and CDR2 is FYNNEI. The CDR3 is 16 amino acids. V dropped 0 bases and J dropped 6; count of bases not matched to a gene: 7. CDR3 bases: TGTGCCAGCAGTGAAGCCAGCGGGAGGCCCTCGGATACGCAGTATTTT. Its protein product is CASSEASGRPSDTQYF.

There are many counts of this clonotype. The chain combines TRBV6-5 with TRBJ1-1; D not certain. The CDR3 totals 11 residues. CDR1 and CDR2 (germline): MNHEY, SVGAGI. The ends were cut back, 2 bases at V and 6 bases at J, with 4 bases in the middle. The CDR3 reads CASSYNAEAFF. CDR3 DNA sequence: TGTGCCAGCAGTTACAATGCTGAAGCTTTCTTT.

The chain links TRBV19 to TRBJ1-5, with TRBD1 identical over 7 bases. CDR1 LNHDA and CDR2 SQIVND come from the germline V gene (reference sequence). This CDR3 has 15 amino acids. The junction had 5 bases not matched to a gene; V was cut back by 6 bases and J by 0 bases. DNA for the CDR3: TGTGCCAGTAGAACACAGGGGAATAGCAATCAGCCCCAGCATTTT. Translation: CASRTQGNSNQPQHF.